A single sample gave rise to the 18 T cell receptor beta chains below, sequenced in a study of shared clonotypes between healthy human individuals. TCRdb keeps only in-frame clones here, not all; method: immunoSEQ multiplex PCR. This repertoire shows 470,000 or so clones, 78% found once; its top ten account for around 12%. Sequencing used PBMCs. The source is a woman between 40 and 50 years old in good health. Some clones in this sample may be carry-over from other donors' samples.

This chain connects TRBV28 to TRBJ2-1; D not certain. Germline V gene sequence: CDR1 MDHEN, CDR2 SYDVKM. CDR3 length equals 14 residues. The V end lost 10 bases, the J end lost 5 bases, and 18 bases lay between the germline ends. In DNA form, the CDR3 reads TGTGCCACCAAGTTTTCCTCTTCTGACAATGAGCAGTTCTTC. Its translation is CATKFSSSDNEQFF.

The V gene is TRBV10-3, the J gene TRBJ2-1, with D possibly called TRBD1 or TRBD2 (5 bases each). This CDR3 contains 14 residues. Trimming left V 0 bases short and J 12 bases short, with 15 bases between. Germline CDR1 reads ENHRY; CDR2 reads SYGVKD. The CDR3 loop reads CAISESRARERQFF. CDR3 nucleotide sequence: TGTGCCATCAGTGAGTCGAGGGCCAGGGAAAGGCAGTTCTTC.

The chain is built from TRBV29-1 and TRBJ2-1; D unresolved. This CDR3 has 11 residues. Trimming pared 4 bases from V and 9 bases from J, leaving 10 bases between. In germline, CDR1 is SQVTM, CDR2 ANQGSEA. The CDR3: CSVAVASEQFF. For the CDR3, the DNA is TGCAGCGTTGCGGTTGCGTCTGAGCAGTTCTTC.

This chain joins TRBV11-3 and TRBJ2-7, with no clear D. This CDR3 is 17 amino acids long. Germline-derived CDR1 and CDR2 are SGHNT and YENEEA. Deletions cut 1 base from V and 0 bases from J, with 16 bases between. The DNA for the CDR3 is TGTGCCAGCAGCTTAGCACTCGGCAGCAACGCCTCCTACGAGCAGTACTTC. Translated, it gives CASSLALGSNASYEQYF.

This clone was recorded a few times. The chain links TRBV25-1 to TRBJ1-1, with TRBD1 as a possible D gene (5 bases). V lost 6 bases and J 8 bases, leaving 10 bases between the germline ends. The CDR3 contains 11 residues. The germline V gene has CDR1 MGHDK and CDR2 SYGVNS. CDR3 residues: CASSDSFEAFF. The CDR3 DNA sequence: TGTGCCAGCAGCGACAGCTTCGAAGCTTTCTTT.

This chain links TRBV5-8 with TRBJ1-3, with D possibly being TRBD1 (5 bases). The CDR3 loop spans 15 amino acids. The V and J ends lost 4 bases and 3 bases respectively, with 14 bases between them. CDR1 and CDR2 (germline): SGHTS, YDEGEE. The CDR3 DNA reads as TGTGCCAGCAGCCAGGGTGACGGCCGTGGAAACACCATATATTTT. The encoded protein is CASSQGDGRGNTIYF.

The CDR3 is CAWNSGLAGVTQYF. The CDR3 region has the DNA TGTGCCTGGAATTCGGGACTAGCGGGAGTGACCCAGTACTTC. The V call is TRBV30, the J call TRBJ2-5; 14 positions agree with TRBD2. CDR1 is GTSNPN, CDR2 SVGIG, per germline (reference sequence). This CDR3 comprises 14 residues. V dropped 4 bases and J dropped 7; count of bases not matched to a gene: 5.

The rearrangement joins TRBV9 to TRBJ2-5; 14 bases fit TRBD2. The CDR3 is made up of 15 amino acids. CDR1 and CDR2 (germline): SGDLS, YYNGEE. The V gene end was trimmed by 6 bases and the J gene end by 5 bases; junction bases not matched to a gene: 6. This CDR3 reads CASTTSGRAGETQYF. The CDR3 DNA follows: TGTGCCAGCACGACTAGCGGGAGGGCCGGTGAGACCCAGTACTTC.

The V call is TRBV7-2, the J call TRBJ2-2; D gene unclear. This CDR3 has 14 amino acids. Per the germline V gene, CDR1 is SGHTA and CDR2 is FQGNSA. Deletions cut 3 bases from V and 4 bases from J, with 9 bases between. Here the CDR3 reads CASSLGLVTGELFF. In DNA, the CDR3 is TGTGCCAGCAGCTTGGGGTTAGTCACCGGGGAGCTGTTTTTT.

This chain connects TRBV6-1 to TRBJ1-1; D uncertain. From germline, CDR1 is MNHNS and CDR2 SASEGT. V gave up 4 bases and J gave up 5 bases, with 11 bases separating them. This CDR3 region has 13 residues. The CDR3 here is CASSATWETEAFF. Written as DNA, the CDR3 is TGTGCCAGCAGTGCGACGTGGGAGACTGAAGCTTTCTTT.

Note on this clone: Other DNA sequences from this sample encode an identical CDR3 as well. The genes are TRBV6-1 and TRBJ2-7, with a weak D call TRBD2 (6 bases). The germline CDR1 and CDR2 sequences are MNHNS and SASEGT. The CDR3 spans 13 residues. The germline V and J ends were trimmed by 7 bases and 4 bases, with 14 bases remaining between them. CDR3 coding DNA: TGTGCCAGCATACTAGCTGGTGGGTACGAGCAGTACTTC. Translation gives CASILAGGYEQYF.

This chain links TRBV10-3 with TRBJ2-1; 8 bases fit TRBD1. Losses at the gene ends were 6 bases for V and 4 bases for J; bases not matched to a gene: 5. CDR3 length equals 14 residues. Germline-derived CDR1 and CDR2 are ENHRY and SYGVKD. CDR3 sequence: CAIRGQGPYNEQFF. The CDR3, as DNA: TGTGCCATCAGAGGACAGGGTCCGTACAATGAGCAGTTCTTC.

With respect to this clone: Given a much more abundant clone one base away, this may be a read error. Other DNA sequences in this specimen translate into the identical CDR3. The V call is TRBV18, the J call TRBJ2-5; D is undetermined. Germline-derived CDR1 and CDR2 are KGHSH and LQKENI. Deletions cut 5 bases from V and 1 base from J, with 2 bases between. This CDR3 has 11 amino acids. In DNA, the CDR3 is TGTGCCAGCTCATCCCAAGAGACCCAGTACTTC. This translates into CASSSQETQYF.

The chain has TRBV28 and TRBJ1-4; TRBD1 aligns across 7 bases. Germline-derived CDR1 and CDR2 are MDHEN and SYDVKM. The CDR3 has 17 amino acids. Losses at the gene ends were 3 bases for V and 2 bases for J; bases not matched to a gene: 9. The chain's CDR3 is CASSFPSRGSTNEKLFF. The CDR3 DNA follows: TGTGCCAGCAGTTTTCCCTCCAGGGGGAGTACTAATGAAAAACTGTTTTTT.

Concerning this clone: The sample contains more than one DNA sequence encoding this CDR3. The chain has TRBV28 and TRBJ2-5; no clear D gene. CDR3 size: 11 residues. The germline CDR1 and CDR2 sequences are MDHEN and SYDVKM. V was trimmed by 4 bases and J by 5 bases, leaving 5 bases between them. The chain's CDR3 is CASSYRETQYF. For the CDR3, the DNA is TGTGCCAGCAGTTACCGCGAGACCCAGTACTTC. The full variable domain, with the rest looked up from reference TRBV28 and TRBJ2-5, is DVKVTQSSRYLVKRTGEKVFLECVQDMDHENMFWYRQDPGLGLRLIYFSYDVKMKEKGDIPEGYSVSREKKERFSLILESASTNQTSMYLCASSYRETQYFGPGTRLLVL.

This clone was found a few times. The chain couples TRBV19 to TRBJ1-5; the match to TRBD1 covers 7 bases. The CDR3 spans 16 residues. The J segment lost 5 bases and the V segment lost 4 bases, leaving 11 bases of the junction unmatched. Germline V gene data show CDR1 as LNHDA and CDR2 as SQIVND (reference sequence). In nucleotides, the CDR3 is TGTGCCAGTAGTACTGGCCGAGACAGGGTCGATCAGCCCCAGCATTTT. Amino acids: CASSTGRDRVDQPQHF.

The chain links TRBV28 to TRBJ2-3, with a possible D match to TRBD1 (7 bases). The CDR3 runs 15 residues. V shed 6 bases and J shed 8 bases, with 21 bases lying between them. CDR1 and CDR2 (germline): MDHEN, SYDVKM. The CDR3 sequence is CASSSSEGARVTQYF. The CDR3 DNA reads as TGTGCCAGCAGCTCCTCGGAGGGGGCTCGCGTTACGCAGTATTTT.

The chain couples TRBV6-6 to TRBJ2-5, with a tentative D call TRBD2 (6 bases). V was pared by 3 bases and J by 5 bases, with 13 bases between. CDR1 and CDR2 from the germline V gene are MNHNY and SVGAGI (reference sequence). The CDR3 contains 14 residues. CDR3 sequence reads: CASSYRDSQETQYF. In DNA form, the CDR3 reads TGTGCCAGCAGTTATCGGGACTCCCAGGAGACCCAGTACTTC.